What follows describes a single T cell receptor (beta chain). What it binds is not known. Thymus was obtained from resections taken during corrective heart surgery. These data originate in a study of human thymus T cells. TCRdb's table, derived via immunoSEQ multiplex PCR, lists solely in-frame clones and lacks some. The sample has some 130,000 clones, over 85% seen once. Broader study findings: Usage of V and J genes appeared biased in thymic and blood repertoires.

Germline V CDR1 and CDR2: LNHDA, SQIVND (reference sequence). The CDR3 runs to 16 residues. V lost 0 bases and J lost 9, with 20 bases in between. This TCR was recovered from a boy younger than two with a congenital heart defect but otherwise immunologically healthy. The gene calls are TRBV19 and TRBJ1-2; no reliable D call. What was sequenced was thymus tissue. The CDR3 sequence is CASSIDLGSGLASYTF. The CDR3 DNA reads TGTGCCAGTAGTATAGATTTAGGGTCCGGCCTGGCGAGCTACACCTTC.